This paragraph covers one T cell receptor beta chain sequence. This entry comes from a study of control samples from healthy donors and cancer patients. Sequencing used immunoSEQ multiplex PCR; TCRdb keeps in-frame clones, though not all of them. The sample carries under 200,000 clones, just under 95% recorded once. Germline values: CDR1 LGHDT, CDR2 YNNKEL (reference sequence). V shed 4 bases, J shed 0 bases, and the junction held 1 base outside the gene matches. The CDR3 is 16 residues long. Sequenced: blood. The receptor was isolated from an older woman in good health. The J gene is TRBJ2-6, the V gene TRBV3-1 (or the pseudogene TRBV3-2), with 9 positions matching TRBD1. The CDR3 DNA is TGTGCCAGCAGCCTGACAGGGGGCTCTGGGGCCAACGTCCTGACTTTC. Its protein product is CASSLTGGSGANVLTF.